This T cell receptor beta chain was recorded in a study of shared clonotypes between healthy human individuals. Study-level points and caveats: Represented diversity, genetic and exposure-history alike, was limited by few donors.

A word on this clone: As yet, its antigen is unknown.

The assay was run at deep level. The repertoire was sequenced with immunoSEQ multiplex PCR; TCRdb's copy has only in-frame clones and lacks some. The sample holds 2 million to 2.5 million clones, approximately 95% seen once. There were no recent acute infections or vaccinations among the donors, who were healthy HIV-negative adults. This CDR3 has 17 residues. The germline V gene has CDR1 SGHRS and CDR2 YFSETQ. Trimming took 3 bases from V and 4 from J; bases not matched to a gene: 8. The V and J genes are TRBV5-1 and TRBJ2-1; TRBD2 agrees at 12 bases. The clonotype comes from a man younger than 30 in good health. Some clones in this sample may be carry-over from other donors' samples. Sequencing was carried out using naive CD4+ T cells from PBMCs. Described subset: CD45RA+ positively selected. The CDR3 region has the DNA TGCGCCAGCAGCTCCTCACTACTAGCGGGAGGTTACAATGAGCAGTTCTTC. Translating it yields CASSSSLLAGGYNEQFF. Full variable domain (outside the CDR3, taken from reference TRBV5-1 and TRBJ2-1): KAGVTQTPRYLIKTRGQQVTLSCSPISGHRSVSWYQQTPGQGLQFLFEYFSETQRNKGNFPGRFSGRQFSNSRSEMNVSTLELGDSALYLCASSSSLLAGGYNEQFFGPGTRLTVL.